The 20 T cell receptor beta chains listed next were all sequenced from one sample in a study of blood T cell repertoires in COVID-19 (dated by TCRdb to 2020 to 2021). Libraries were constructed by the immunoSEQ multiplex PCR assay. The clones in this table, taken by TCRdb from immuneACCESS, are in-frame only. Not every clone is retained; where verified, under half of the shortfall comes from an unresolved V gene, and the cause of the rest is unknown. In this sample the table shows over 85,000 clones, 70% to 90% of which occur a single time. The top ten constitute 2% of the sample. The specimen sequenced was peripheral blood. Receptor source: a middle-aged man with active COVID-19.

The chain is built from TRBV7-8 and TRBJ2-2; 9 bases are shared with TRBD1. CDR1 and CDR2 from the germline V gene are SGHVS and FQNEAQ. This CDR3 contains 16 residues. V dropped 5 bases and J dropped 5; count of bases not matched to a gene: 9. This CDR3 is CASSLGQGKGTGELFF. CDR3 DNA sequence: TGTGCCAGCAGCCTGGGACAGGGAAAAGGGACCGGGGAGCTGTTTTTT.

The chain links TRBV15 to TRBJ2-3; 8 nucleotides match TRBD2. The CDR3 length is 20 residues. Germline assignment: CDR1 LNHNV and CDR2 YYDKDF (reference sequence). After removal of 0 bases from V and 6 bases from J, the junction contained 20 bases not matched to a gene. Written as DNA, the CDR3 is TGTGCCACCAGCAGAGATCGGCTCTTGGAGCGGGGGACCGGGCGGGATACGCAGTATTTT. Its protein product is CATSRDRLLERGTGRDTQYF.

The rearrangement links TRBV7-2 to TRBJ2-1; possibly TRBD2 for D (6 bases). V was clipped by 5 bases and J by 5 bases, with 19 bases between them. There are 16 residues in the CDR3. In germline, CDR1 is SGHTA, CDR2 FQGNSA. The chain's CDR3 is CASSAERARGNNEQFF. CDR3 in DNA: TGTGCCAGCAGCGCGGAGCGAGCCCGGGGGAACAATGAGCAGTTCTTC.

The chain links TRBV7-2 to TRBJ2-7; 7 bases agree with TRBD2. The V segment lost 3 bases and the J segment 5 bases; nucleotides outside the gene matches: 7. This CDR3 spans 14 amino acids. Germline CDR1 SGHTA, CDR2 FQGNSA. In DNA, the CDR3 is TGTGCCAGCAGCTTGGGCGGGGGTAACCACGAGCAGTACTTC. Translation gives CASSLGGGNHEQYF.

V and J are TRBV10-3 and TRBJ1-2; maybe TRBD1 (6 bases). Between the trimmed V and J ends, which lost 4 bases and 7 bases, there was a span of 13 bases. This CDR3 has 13 residues. Germline V gene sequence: CDR1 ENHRY, CDR2 SYGVKD. The CDR3 sequence: CAISGPGETGYTF. Written as DNA, the CDR3 is TGTGCCATCAGTGGCCCAGGGGAGACTGGCTACACCTTC.

The genes are TRBV3-1 (or the pseudogene TRBV3-2) and TRBJ2-5; tentative D call: TRBD1 (6 bases). CDR1 is LGHDT, CDR2 YNNKEL, per germline (reference sequence). This CDR3 has 14 amino acids. The V end lost 8 bases, the J end lost 7 bases, and 20 bases lay between the germline ends. The CDR3, as DNA: TGTGCCAGCGGGACGGGACACCGAGAAGGGACCCAGTACTTC. This gives the protein CASGTGHREGTQYF.

This chain links TRBV24-1 with TRBJ1-4; 9 nucleotides agree with TRBD1. The CDR3 covers 14 residues. After removal of 5 bases from V and 8 bases from J, the junction contained 5 bases not matched to a gene. Per germline, CDR1 KGHDR and CDR2 SFDVKD. The CDR3 DNA is TGTGCCACCAGTGTTGGGACAGGGAACGAAAAACTGTTTTTT. Translating it yields CATSVGTGNEKLFF.

The chain has TRBV1 and TRBJ1-2. TRBV1 is classified as a pseudogene. The length of the CDR3 is 14 residues. Here the CDR3 reads CTSSPDGGFYGYTF. CDR3 DNA: TGCACCAGCAGCCCAGACGGGGGATTCTATGGCTACACCTTC.

The rearrangement joins TRBV6-2 or TRBV6-3 to TRBJ2-7; 9 bases fit TRBD1. Looked up from germline, CDR1 is MNHEY and CDR2 is SVGEGT. V shed 6 bases, J shed 5 bases, and the junction held 11 bases outside the gene matches. The CDR3 contains 15 residues. The CDR3 here is CASSRPGTGRNEQYF. Written as DNA, the CDR3 is TGTGCCAGCAGCCGTCCCGGGACAGGGAGGAACGAGCAGTACTTC.

This rearrangement joins TRBV19 to TRBJ2-5, with 15 bases aligning to TRBD2. V dropped 5 bases and J dropped 5; count of bases not matched to a gene: 6. In germline, CDR1 is LNHDA, CDR2 SQIVND (reference sequence). The CDR3 covers 16 residues. In nucleotides, the CDR3 is TGTGCCAGTAGTCCTGGACTAGCGGGGGGGCGTGAGACCCAGTACTTC. This translates into CASSPGLAGGRETQYF.

The CDR3, as DNA: TGTGCCAGCAGTTTGTCGGGACAGCCTTACAATGAGCAGTTCTTC. Translation: CASSLSGQPYNEQFF. The chain is built from TRBV6-5 and TRBJ2-1; 7 bases are a match to TRBD1. Germline-derived CDR1 and CDR2 are MNHEY and SVGAGI. After removal of 4 bases from V and 4 bases from J, the junction contained 7 bases not matched to a gene. This CDR3 spans 15 amino acids.

The rearrangement links TRBV4-1 to TRBJ2-7, with TRBD1 matching 7 bases. J lost 0 bases, V lost 1 base, and 0 bases had no gene match. Germline loops: CDR1 MGHRA, CDR2 YSYEKL. This CDR3 has 14 amino acids. The chain's CDR3 is CASSQGQGSYEQYF. As DNA, the CDR3 is TGCGCCAGCAGCCAAGGACAGGGCTCCTACGAGCAGTACTTC.

The chain carries TRBV3-1 (or the pseudogene TRBV3-2) and TRBJ1-2; 7 bases align to TRBD1. The CDR3 covers 15 residues. The J segment lost 0 bases and the V segment lost 7 bases, leaving 8 bases of the junction unmatched. Germline CDR1 and CDR2: LGHDT and YNNKEL (reference sequence). The CDR3 spells CASNPGTASNYGYTF. The CDR3 DNA reads TGTGCCAGCAACCCCGGGACAGCGTCTAACTATGGCTACACCTTC.

The CDR3 spells CASSYSGQGTYEQYF. Here the CDR3 DNA reads TGTGCCAGCAGTTACTCAGGACAGGGGACCTACGAGCAGTACTTC. The chain couples TRBV6-5 to TRBJ2-7; 9 nucleotides align to TRBD1. This CDR3 spans 15 amino acids. Trimming removed 0 bases from V and 2 bases from J; junction bases left unmatched: 2. CDR1 and CDR2 (germline): MNHEY, SVGAGI.

The chain joins TRBV4-2 to TRBJ1-5; D is perhaps TRBD1 (5 bases). V was shortened by 4 bases and J by 3 bases, with 13 bases between the two germline ends. The CDR3 extends over 15 amino acids. Germline V lookup: CDR1 LGHNA, CDR2 YNFKEQ. The CDR3 DNA reads as TGTGCCAGCAGCCGGGGAGGGGAGACCAATCAGCCCCAGCATTTT. Translated: CASSRGGETNQPQHF.

The V and J genes are TRBV5-4 and TRBJ1-1, with 8 nucleotides matching TRBD1. Germline loops: CDR1 SGHNT, CDR2 YYREEE (reference sequence). The CDR3 spans 14 residues. After removal of 4 bases from V and 5 bases from J, the junction contained 7 bases not matched to a gene. The CDR3 DNA is TGTGCCAGCAGCCTGGACAGGGTGGGGACTGAAGCTTTCTTT. Protein product: CASSLDRVGTEAFF. Based on the CDR3 plus reference TRBV5-4 and TRBJ1-1, the full variable domain is ETGVTQSPTHLIKTRGQQVTLRCSSQSGHNTVSWYQQALGQGPQFIFQYYREEENGRGNFPPRFSGLQFPNYSSELNVNALELDDSALYLCASSLDRVGTEAFFGQGTRLTVV.

This clone was seen more than once but under ten times. This chain links TRBV29-1 with TRBJ2-7, with no clear D. Trimming took 7 bases from V and 1 from J, leaving 8 bases between them. The CDR3 sequence is 11 residues long. CDR1 SQVTM and CDR2 ANQGSEA come from the germline V gene. This chain's CDR3 is CSAQKSYEQYF. CDR3 nucleotides: TGCAGCGCCCAGAAATCCTACGAGCAGTACTTC.

The chain is built from TRBV29-1 and TRBJ2-2, with D possibly TRBD1 on 5 matching bases. Germline V gives CDR1 SQVTM, CDR2 ANQGSEA. The CDR3 has 13 amino acids. V was cut by 5 bases and J by 2 bases, with 9 bases left in between. The CDR3 sequence: CSVLGHNTGELFF. CDR3 nucleotides: TGCAGCGTTCTAGGACATAACACCGGGGAGCTGTTTTTT.

The table lists this clone with a few counts. The rearrangement links TRBV5-6 to TRBJ2-7; the D gene is possibly TRBD1 (6 bases). Germline-derived CDR1 and CDR2 are SGHDT and YYEEEE. The CDR3 extends over 14 amino acids. Trimming stripped 6 bases from V and 6 bases from J, with 19 bases between. CDR3 bases: TGTGCCAGCACCCCGGCCGCAGGGGCGGGCGAGCAGTACTTC. This sequence encodes CASTPAAGAGEQYF.

This rearrangement joins TRBV6-6 to TRBJ2-7, with 11 nucleotides matching TRBD2. Per germline, CDR1 MNHNY and CDR2 SVGAGI (reference sequence). V was pared by 6 bases and J by 1 base, with 17 bases of the junction left unmatched. This CDR3 is 19 amino acids long. Written as DNA, the CDR3 is TGTGCCAGCAGCCGATTACCCCCCCAGGGACTAGCGGCATCCTACGAGCAGTACTTC. Its protein is CASSRLPPQGLAASYEQYF.